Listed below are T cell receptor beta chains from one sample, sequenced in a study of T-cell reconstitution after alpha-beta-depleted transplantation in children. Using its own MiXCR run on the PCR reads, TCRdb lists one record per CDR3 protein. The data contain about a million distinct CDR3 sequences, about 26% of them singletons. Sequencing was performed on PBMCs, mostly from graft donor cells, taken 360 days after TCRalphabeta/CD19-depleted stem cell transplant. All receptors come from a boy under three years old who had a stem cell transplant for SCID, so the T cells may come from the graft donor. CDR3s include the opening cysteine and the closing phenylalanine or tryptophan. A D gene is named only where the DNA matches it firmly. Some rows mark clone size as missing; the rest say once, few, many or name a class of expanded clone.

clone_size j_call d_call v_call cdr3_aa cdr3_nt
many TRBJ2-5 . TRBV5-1 CASSSKETQYF TGTGCCAGCAGCTCCAAAGAGACCCAGTACTTC
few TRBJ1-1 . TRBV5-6 CASSFGLGTEAFF TGTGCCAGCAGCTTCGGGTTGGGCACTGAAGCTTTCTTT
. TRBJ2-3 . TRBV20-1 CSARDWGTDTQYF TGCAGTGCTAGAGATTGGGGTACAGATACGCAGTATTTT
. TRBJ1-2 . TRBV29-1 CSVVQGYGYTF TGCAGCGTTGTACAGGGCTATGGCTACACCTTC
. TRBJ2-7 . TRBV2 CASSEGASYEQYF TGTGCCAGCAGTGAAGGGGCTTCCTACGAGCAGTACTTC
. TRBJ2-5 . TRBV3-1 CASSQARDGYQETQYF TGTGCCAGCAGCCAAGCCCGGGACGGCTACCAAGAGACCCAGTACTTC
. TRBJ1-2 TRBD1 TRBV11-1 CASSISTGTHGYTF TGTGCCAGCAGCATCTCGACAGGGACCCATGGCTACACCTTC
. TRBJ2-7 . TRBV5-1 CASTVTSGPPGHAEQYF TGCGCCAGCACCGTGACCTCGGGGCCCCCAGGACATGCCGAGCAGTACTTC
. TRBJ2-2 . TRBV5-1 CASSLDGTYTYTGELFF TGCGCCAGCAGCTTGGATGGGACTTACACTTACACCGGGGAGCTGTTTTTT
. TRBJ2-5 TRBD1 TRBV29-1 CSVRQGASETQYF TGCAGCGTTCGACAGGGGGCCTCGGAGACCCAGTACTTC
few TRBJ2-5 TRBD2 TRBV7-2 CASSLALAGVKETQYF TGTGCCAGCAGCTTAGCCCTAGCGGGGGTAAAAGAGACCCAGTACTTC
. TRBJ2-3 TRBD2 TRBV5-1 CASSLGGLAGERRATDTQYF TGCGCCAGCAGCTTGGGCGGACTAGCGGGGGAAAGGAGGGCCACAGATACGCAGTATTTT
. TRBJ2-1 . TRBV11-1 CASSIPTGGYNEQFF TGTGCCAGCAGCATACCGACAGGAGGATACAATGAGCAGTTCTTC
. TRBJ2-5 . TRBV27 CASSPRQVVKTQYF TGTGCCAGCAGTCCCAGACAGGTTGTGAAGACCCAGTACTTC
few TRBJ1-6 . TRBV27 CASSISMGPLHF TGTGCCAGCAGCATCTCGATGGGGCCCCTCCACTTT
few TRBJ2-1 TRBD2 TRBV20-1 CSASIAGGRYWNEQFF TGCAGTGCTAGTATCGCGGGGGGTCGATATTGGAATGAGCAGTTCTTC
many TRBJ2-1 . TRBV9 CASSAQGRHRNNEQFF TGTGCCAGCAGCGCCCAGGGCCGCCACCGCAACAATGAGCAGTTCTTC
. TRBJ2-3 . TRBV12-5 CASGLGLVGTQYF TGTGCTAGTGGTTTGGGTCTCGTCGGTACGCAGTATTTT
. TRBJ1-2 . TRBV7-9 CASSPNLLGFGYTF TGTGCCAGCAGCCCGAACCTTCTTGGTTTTGGCTACACCTTC
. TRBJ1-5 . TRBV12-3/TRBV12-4 CASSSPGVYNQPQHF TGTGCCAGCAGTTCCCCAGGGGTCTACAATCAGCCCCAGCATTTT
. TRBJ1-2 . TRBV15 CATSREAPGAYGYTF TGTGCCACCAGCAGAGAGGCCCCAGGGGCCTATGGCTACACCTTC
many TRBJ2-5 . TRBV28 CASTRGGQETQYF TGTGCCAGCACGAGGGGGGGCCAAGAGACCCAGTACTTC
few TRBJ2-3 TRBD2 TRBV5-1 CASSLIAGATDTQYF TGCGCCAGCAGCCTAATAGCGGGGGCCACAGATACGCAGTATTTT
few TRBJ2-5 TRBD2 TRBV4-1 CASSLALAGGIQETQYF TGCGCCAGCAGCCTCGCCCTAGCGGGGGGCATACAAGAGACCCAGTACTTC
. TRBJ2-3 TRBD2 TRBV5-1 CASSLDPTSGGAQDTQYF TGCGCCAGCAGCTTGGACCCTACTAGCGGGGGGGCTCAAGATACGCAGTATTTT
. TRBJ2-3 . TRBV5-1 CASSLGPLGSVTDTQYF TGCGCCAGCAGCTTGGGTCCCTTGGGGTCAGTCACAGATACGCAGTATTTT
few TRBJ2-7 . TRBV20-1 CSAGYYEQYF TGCAGTGCTGGGTACTACGAGCAGTACTTC
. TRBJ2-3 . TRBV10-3 CATSSDTDTQYF TGTGCCACCAGCAGTGACACAGATACGCAGTATTTT
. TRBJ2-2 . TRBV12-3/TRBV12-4 CASGLFAQSTGELFF TGTGCCAGCGGATTATTCGCGCAGTCCACCGGGGAGCTGTTTTTT
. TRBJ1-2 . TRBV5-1 CASSLKVGGYGYTF TGCGCCAGCAGCTTGAAAGTAGGAGGCTATGGCTACACCTTC
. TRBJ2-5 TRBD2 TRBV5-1 CASSLAPSGGRKETQYF TGCGCCAGCAGCTTGGCCCCTAGCGGGGGGCGGAAAGAGACCCAGTACTTC
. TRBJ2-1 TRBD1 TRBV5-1 CASSWGQGHDEQFF TGCGCCAGCAGCTGGGGACAGGGGCACGATGAGCAGTTCTTC
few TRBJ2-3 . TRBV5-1 CASSLVQATDTQYF TGCGCCAGCAGCTTGGTACAGGCCACAGATACGCAGTATTTT
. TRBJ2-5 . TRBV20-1 CSAGGPTFPETQYF TGCAGTGCAGGAGGGCCGACCTTTCCGGAGACCCAGTACTTC
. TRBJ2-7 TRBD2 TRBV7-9 CASTSAGGPYEQYF TGTGCCAGCACCTCAGCGGGGGGGCCCTACGAGCAGTACTTC
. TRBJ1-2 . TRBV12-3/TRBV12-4 CASSLGFRAGYTF TGTGCCAGCAGTTTGGGGTTTAGGGCTGGCTACACCTTC
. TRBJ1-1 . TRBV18 CASSPLGQGPTEAFF TGTGCCAGCTCACCTCTGGGGCAGGGTCCCACTGAAGCTTTCTTT
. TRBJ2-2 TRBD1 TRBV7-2 CASSWGQGLAGELFF TGTGCCAGCAGCTGGGGACAGGGGTTGGCCGGGGAGCTGTTTTTT
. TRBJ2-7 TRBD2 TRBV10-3 CAISESTSSPHEQYF TGTGCCATCAGTGAGTCGACTAGCTCCCCCCACGAGCAGTACTTC
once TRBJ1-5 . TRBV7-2 CASSFVGVSNQPQHF TGTGCCAGCAGCTTTGTTGGGGTTAGCAATCAGCCCCAGCATTTT
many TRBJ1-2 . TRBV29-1 CSVETAPNYGYTF TGCAGCGTTGAGACAGCCCCTAACTATGGCTACACCTTC
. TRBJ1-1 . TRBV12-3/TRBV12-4 CASSLRKEAFF TGTGCCAGCAGTTTGCGAAAAGAAGCTTTCTTT